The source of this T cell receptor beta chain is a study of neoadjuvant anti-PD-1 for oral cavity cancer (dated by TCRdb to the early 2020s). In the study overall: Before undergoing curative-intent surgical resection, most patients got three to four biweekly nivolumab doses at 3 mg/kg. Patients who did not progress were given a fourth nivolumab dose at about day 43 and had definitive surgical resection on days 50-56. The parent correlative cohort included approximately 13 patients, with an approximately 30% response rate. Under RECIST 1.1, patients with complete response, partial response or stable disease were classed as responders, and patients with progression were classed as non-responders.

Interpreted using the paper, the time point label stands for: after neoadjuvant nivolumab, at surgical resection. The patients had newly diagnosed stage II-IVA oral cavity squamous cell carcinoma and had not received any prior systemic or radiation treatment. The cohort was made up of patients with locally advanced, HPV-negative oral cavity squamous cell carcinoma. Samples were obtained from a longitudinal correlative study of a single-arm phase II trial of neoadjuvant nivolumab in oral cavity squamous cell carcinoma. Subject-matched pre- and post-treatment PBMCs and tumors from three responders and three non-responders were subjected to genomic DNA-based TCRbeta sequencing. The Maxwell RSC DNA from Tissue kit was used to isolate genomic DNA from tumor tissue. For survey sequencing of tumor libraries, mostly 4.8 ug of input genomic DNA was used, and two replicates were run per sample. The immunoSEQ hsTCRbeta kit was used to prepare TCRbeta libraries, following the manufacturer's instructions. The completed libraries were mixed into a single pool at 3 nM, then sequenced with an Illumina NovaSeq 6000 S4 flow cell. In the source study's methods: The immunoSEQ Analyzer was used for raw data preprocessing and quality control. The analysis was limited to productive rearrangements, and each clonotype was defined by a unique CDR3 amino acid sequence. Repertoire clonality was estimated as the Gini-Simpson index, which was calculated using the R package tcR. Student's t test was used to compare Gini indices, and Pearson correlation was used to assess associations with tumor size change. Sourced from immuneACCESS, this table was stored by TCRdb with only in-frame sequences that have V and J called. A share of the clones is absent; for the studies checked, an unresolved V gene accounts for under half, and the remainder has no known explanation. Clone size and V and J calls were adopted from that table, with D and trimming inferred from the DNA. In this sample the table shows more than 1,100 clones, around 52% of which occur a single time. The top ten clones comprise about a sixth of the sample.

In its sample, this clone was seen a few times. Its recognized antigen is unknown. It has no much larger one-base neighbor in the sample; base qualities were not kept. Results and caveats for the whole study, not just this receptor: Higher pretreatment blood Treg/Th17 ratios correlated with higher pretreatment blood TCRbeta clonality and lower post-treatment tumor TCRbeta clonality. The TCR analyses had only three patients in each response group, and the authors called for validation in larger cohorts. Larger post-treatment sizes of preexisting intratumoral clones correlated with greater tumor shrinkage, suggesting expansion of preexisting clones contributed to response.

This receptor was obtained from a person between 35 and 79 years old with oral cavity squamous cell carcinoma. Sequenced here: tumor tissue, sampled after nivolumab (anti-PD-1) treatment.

For the CDR3, the sequence is CASSDRFTDTQYF. The nucleotides read TGTGCCAGCAGTGACAGGTTCACAGATACGCAGTATTTT. This chain joins TRBV6-1 to TRBJ2-3, with no confident D gene call. The germline V gene gives CDR1 as MNHNS and CDR2 as SASEGT. The V and J ends are trimmed by 3 bases and 2 bases, leaving 6 bases between them. The CDR3 starts with the cysteine, ends with the phenylalanine, and has 13 residues. Solely the CDR3 DNA is kept, with 39 bases framed from the first base.